This TCR beta chain appears in the sequencing data of a study of cytomegalovirus exposure and HLA in healthy donors. Study-wide findings and caveats: In a later analysis, compared with equally common non-associated chains, HLA-associated beta chains were more expanded. A later analysis reported that several of the most significant clusters appeared to be linked to common viral pathogens, among them Epstein-Barr virus.

CDR3 length: 15 residues. The V gene's germline CDR1 is SGHDT and CDR2 YYEEEE. The ends lost 4 bases at V and 6 bases at J; junction bases unmatched: 11. As concerns this clone: The antigen is undetermined.

The PCR used 60 Vbeta and 13 Jbeta primers. Assay used: immunoSEQ multiplex PCR; TCRdb lists only in-frame clones, some missing. The sample yields 130,000 to 150,000 clones, 60% to 85% seen once. The chain joins TRBV5-6 to TRBJ1-2; TRBD1 agrees at 8 bases. This TCR was recovered from a middle-aged woman in good health and CMV-seropositive. The sequenced material came from PBMCs. The CDR3 loop is CASSTRQGRMHGYTF. CDR3 bases: TGTGCCAGCAGCACGCGACAGGGGAGAATGCATGGCTACACCTTC.